The rows below give T cell receptor beta chains drawn from one sample of a study of blood T cell repertoires in COVID-19. Produced via immunoSEQ multiplex PCR; TCRdb's table is partial and in-frame only. The sample includes 210,000 or so clones, 87% seen only once; the top ten take 1.9%. Source material: peripheral blood. All receptors derive from a man aged 40-49 years with active or convalescent COVID-19. Each CDR3 is given with its conserved first and last residue. D genes are given only for firm matches. Size is omitted from some rows. Given values are once, few, many or a class for expanded clones.

J: TRBJ2-1; V: TRBV27; D: NA; size: NA; DNA: TGTGCCAGCAGTTTATTAGGGGCTGAGCAGTTCTTC; CDR3: CASSLLGAEQFF
J: TRBJ1-3; V: TRBV19; D: NA; size: NA; DNA: TGTGCCAGTAGTCCGGCAGGTTCTGGAAACACCATATATTTT; CDR3: CASSPAGSGNTIYF
J: TRBJ2-7; V: TRBV27; D: TRBD2; size: NA; DNA: TGTGCCAGCAGTTTGGGCGGGAGAAGCTCCTACGAGCAGTACTTC; CDR3: CASSLGGRSSYEQYF
J: TRBJ1-3; V: TRBV7-6; D: TRBD1; size: NA; DNA: TGTGCCAGCAGCTTAGTTAACAGGGGGCCTGGAAACACCATATATTTT; CDR3: CASSLVNRGPGNTIYF
J: TRBJ1-2; V: TRBV10-3; D: TRBD1; size: once; DNA: TGTGCCATCTCGGGGTCAGGGGGCCTGGATGGCTACACCTTC; CDR3: CAISGSGGLDGYTF
J: TRBJ1-1; V: TRBV12-5; D: TRBD1; size: NA; DNA: TGTGCTAGTGGTTCAAGGACAGGGGGCTCCATGGGGGACACTGAAGCTTTCTTT; CDR3: CASGSRTGGSMGDTEAFF
J: TRBJ1-2; V: TRBV13; D: TRBD1; size: NA; DNA: TGTGCCAGCAGCCCGACCGGGACAGCATTTGGCTACACCTTC; CDR3: CASSPTGTAFGYTF
J: TRBJ1-5; V: TRBV5-1; D: TRBD1; size: NA; DNA: TGCGCCAGCAGCTTGGTACAAATGACAGGGAAAGGTCGTGGCAATCAGCCCCAGCATTTT; CDR3: CASSLVQMTGKGRGNQPQHF
J: TRBJ1-2; V: TRBV7-3; D: TRBD1; size: NA; DNA: TGTGCCAGCAGCTTAACTCCGGGACAGGGGCATGGCTACACCTTC; CDR3: CASSLTPGQGHGYTF
J: TRBJ2-1; V: TRBV6-1; D: NA; size: NA; DNA: TGTGCCAGCAGTGAACAGAGGGCCCTCAATGAGCAGTTCTTC; CDR3: CASSEQRALNEQFF